This paragraph reports one T cell receptor beta chain. Its specificity is not known. This sample is part of a study of regulatory T cells in long-lasting Graves disease. Building of the TCR beta libraries involved iRepertoire HTBI primers and Arm-PCR of CDR3 regions. Each CDR3 protein is one row after TCRdb ran MiXCR on the multiplex PCR reads. The data contain more than 350,000 distinct CDR3 sequences, under 25% of them singletons. The sample's time point: persistent/refractory GD, antithyroid drugs over 5 years with positive TRAb. PBMCs were the source of the RNA used for TCR sequencing. Germline V CDR1 and CDR2: SQVTM, ANQGSEA. V gave up 2 bases and J gave up 3 bases, with 10 bases separating them. The CDR3 is 13 residues long. Study observations and caveats: There were preferences for TRBV28, TRBJ1-2 and TRBJ2-5 in persistent disease.

The sequence derives from a female donor with Graves disease. The sample in question was peripheral blood mononuclear cells (PBMCs), obtained when the disease was refractory, from a patient treated with antithyroid drugs. The J gene is TRBJ1-1, the V gene TRBV29-1, with D unclear. The DNA of the CDR3 is TGCAGCGTTGAATGGCCGCGGGACACTGAAGCTTTCTTT. Its translation: CSVEWPRDTEAFF. Full variable domain (rest looked up from reference TRBV29-1 and TRBJ1-1): SAVISQKPSRDICQRGTSLTIQCQVDSQVTMMFWYRQQPGQSLTLIATANQGSEATYESGFVIDKFPISRPNLTFSTLTVSNMSPEDSSIYLCSVEWPRDTEAFFGQGTRLTVV.